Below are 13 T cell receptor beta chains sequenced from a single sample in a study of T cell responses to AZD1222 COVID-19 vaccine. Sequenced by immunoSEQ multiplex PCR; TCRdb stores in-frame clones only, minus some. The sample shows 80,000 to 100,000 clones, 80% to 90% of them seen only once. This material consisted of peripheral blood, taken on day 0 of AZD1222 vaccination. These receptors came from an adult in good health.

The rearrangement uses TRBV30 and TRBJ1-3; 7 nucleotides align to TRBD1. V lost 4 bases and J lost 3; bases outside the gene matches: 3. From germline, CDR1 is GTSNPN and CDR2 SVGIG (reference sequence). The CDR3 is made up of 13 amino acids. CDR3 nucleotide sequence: TGTGCCTGGACAGGGGGAAGTGGAAACACCATATATTTT. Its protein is CAWTGGSGNTIYF.

In DNA, the CDR3 is TGCAGCGCCGTCAGAGGGGGAAACACCATATATTTT. Residues: CSAVRGGNTIYF. This chain joins TRBV29-1 and TRBJ1-3; unclear D gene. V was trimmed by 7 bases and J by 4 bases, leaving 11 bases between them. Germline V gene lookup returns CDR1 SQVTM and CDR2 ANQGSEA. This CDR3 has 12 amino acids. Together with reference TRBV29-1 and TRBJ1-3, the CDR3 gives the full variable domain: SAVISQKPSRDICQRGTSLTIQCQVDSQVTMMFWYRQQPGQSLTLIATANQGSEATYESGFVIDKFPISRPNLTFSTLTVSNMSPEDSSIYLCSAVRGGNTIYFGEGSWLTVV.

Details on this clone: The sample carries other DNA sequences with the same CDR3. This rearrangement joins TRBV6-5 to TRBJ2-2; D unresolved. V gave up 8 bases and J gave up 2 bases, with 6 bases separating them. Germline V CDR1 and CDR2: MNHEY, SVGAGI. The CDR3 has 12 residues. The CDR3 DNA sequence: TGTGCCAGCTCCAGAAACACCGGGGAGCTGTTTTTT. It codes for CASSRNTGELFF.

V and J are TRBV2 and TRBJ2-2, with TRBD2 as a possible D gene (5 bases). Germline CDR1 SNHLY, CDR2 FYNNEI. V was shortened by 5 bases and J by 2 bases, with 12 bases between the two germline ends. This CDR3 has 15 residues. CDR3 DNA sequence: TGTGCCAGCAGTCCACTAGGGCCCAACACCGGGGAGCTGTTTTTT. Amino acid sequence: CASSPLGPNTGELFF.

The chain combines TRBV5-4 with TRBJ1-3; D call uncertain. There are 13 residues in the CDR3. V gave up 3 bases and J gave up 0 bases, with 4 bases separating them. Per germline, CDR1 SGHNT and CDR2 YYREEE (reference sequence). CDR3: CASSSDSGNTIYF. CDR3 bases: TGTGCCAGCAGCTCCGACTCTGGAAACACCATATATTTT.

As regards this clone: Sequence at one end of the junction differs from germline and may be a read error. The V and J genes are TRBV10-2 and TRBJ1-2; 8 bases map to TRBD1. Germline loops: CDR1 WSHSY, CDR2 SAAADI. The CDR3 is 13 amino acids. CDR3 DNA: TGCGCCAGCAGTGAGCCGGGACAGGTGCCTCAGACTTTC. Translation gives CASSEPGQVPQTF.

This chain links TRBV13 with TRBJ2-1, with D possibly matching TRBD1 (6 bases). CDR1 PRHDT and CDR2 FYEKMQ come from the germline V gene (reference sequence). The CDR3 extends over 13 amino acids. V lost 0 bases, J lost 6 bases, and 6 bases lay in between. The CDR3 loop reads CASSLGTGNEQFF. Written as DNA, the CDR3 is TGTGCCAGCAGCTTAGGGACAGGCAATGAGCAGTTCTTC.

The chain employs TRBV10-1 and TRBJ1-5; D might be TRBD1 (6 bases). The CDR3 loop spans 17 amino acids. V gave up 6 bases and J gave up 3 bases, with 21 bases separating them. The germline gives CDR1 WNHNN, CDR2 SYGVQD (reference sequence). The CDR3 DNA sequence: TGCGCCAGCAGCGCCCTGACACAGGGTTGGAACAATCAGCCCCAGCATTTT. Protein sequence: CASSALTQGWNNQPQHF.

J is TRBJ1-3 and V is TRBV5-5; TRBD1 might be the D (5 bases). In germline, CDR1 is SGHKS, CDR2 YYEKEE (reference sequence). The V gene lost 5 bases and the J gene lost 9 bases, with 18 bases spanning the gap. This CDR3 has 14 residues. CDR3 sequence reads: CASSPGTASSTIYF. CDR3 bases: TGTGCCAGCAGTCCCGGGACGGCCTCCAGCACCATATATTTT.

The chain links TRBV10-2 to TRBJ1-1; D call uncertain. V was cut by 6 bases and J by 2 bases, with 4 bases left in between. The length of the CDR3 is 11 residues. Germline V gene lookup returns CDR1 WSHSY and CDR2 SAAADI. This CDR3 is CASRTNTEAFF. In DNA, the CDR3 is TGCGCCAGCAGGACCAACACTGAAGCTTTCTTT.

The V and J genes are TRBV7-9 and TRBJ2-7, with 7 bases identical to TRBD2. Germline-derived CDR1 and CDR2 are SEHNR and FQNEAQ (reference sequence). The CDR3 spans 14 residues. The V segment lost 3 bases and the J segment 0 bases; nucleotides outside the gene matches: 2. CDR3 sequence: CASSFGGSSYEQYF. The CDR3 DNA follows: TGTGCCAGCAGCTTTGGCGGGAGCTCCTACGAGCAGTACTTC.

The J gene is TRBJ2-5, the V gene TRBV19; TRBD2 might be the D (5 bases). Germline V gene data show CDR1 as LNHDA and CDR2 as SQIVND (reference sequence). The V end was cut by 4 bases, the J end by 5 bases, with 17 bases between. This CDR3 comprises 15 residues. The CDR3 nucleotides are TGTGCCAGTAGTACCGAATTAAGGCGAGGGGAGACCCAGTACTTC. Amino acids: CASSTELRRGETQYF.

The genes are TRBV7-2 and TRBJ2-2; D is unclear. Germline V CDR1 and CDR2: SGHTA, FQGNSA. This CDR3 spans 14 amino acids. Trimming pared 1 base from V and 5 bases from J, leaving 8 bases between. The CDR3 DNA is TGTGCCAGCAGCTTAGTAACAAGGACCGGGGAGCTGTTTTTT. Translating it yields CASSLVTRTGELFF.